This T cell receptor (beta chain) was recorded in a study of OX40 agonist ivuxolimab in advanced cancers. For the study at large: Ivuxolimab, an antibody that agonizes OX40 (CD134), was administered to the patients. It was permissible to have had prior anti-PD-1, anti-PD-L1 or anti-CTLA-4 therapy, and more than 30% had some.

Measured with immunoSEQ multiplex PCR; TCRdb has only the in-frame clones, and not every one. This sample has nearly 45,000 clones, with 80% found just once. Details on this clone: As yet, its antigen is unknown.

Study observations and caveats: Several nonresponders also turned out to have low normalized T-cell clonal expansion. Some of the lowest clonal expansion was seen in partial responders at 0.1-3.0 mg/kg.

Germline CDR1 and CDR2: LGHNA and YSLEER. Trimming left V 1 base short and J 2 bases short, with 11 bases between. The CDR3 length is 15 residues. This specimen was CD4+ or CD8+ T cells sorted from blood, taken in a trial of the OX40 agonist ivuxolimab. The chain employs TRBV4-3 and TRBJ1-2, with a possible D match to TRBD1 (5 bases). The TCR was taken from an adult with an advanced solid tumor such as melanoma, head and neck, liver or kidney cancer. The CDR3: CASSQATEANYGYTF. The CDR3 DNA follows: TGCGCCAGCAGCCAAGCGACAGAAGCAAACTATGGCTACACCTTC.